A single sample gave rise to the 25 T cell receptor beta chains below, sequenced in a study of T-cell reconstitution after alpha-beta-depleted transplantation in children. Unique molecular identifiers featured in how the TCRbeta library was prepared. MiXCR, applied by TCRdb to the PCR reads, yields one record per CDR3 protein. The sample shows about 830,000 distinct CDR3 sequences, 16% of them seen only once. This material consisted of PBMCs, mostly from graft donor cells, taken 360 days after TCRalphabeta/CD19-depleted stem cell transplant. The source is a male patient under 18 who had a stem cell transplant for acute lymphoblastic leukemia, so the T cells may come from the graft donor.

CDR3 in DNA: TGTGCCAGCAGCTCGGGGGGCGGGACAGAGACCTACGAGCAGTACTTC. Translation gives CASSSGGGTETYEQYF. The chain has TRBV7-9 and TRBJ2-7; either TRBD1 or TRBD2 may fit D (7 bases each). Trimming left V 4 bases short and J 2 bases short, with 18 bases between. Germline V gives CDR1 SEHNR, CDR2 FQNEAQ (reference sequence). This CDR3 region has 16 residues.

The J gene is TRBJ2-7, the V gene TRBV19, with D maybe TRBD1 (5 bases). There are 14 residues in the CDR3. Germline-derived CDR1 and CDR2 are LNHDA and SQIVND (reference sequence). With 7 bases removed from V and 6 bases from J, the gap between germline ends came to 19 bases. CDR3 bases: TGTGCCAGTAATTCAGACAGTCGTCGATCCGAGCAGTACTTC. It codes for CASNSDSRRSEQYF.

The rearrangement joins TRBV27 to TRBJ2-7; 7 bases fit TRBD2. Per the germline V gene, CDR1 is MNHEY and CDR2 is SMNVEV (reference sequence). This CDR3 region has 15 residues. V shed 5 bases and J 0 bases; nucleotides not matched to a gene: 7. The CDR3 coding sequence is TGTGCCAGCAGTAACTTAGCGGGTCTCTCCTACGAGCAGTACTTC. Its translation is CASSNLAGLSYEQYF.

At least ten counts were recorded for this clonotype. This chain uses TRBV2 with TRBJ2-1, with 9 nucleotides matching TRBD2. The CDR3 extends over 14 amino acids. From germline, CDR1 is SNHLY and CDR2 FYNNEI. The V segment lost 7 bases and the J segment 4 bases; nucleotides outside the gene matches: 5. The CDR3 protein is CASNLAGSYNEQFF. CDR3 nucleotide sequence: TGTGCCAGCAACCTAGCGGGAAGTTACAATGAGCAGTTCTTC.

The chain combines TRBV7-3 with TRBJ2-7; D possibly corresponds to TRBD2 (5 bases). The germline V gene has CDR1 SGHTA and CDR2 FQGTGA. This CDR3 spans 15 amino acids. V was cut by 5 bases and J by 5 bases, with 19 bases left in between. The CDR3 sequence: CASSPRTGFADEQYF. DNA for the CDR3: TGTGCCAGCAGCCCTCGGACGGGGTTCGCTGACGAGCAGTACTTC. The full variable domain, in which reference TRBV7-3 and TRBJ2-7 provide the parts outside the CDR3, is GAGVSQTPSNKVTEKGKYVELRCDPISGHTALYWYRQSLGQGPEFLIYFQGTGAADDSGLPNDRFFAVRPEGSVSTLKIQRTERGDSAVYLCASSPRTGFADEQYFGPGTRLTVT.

This clonotype was detected only a few times. One end of the junction does not line up with germline, which may come from a read error. The J gene is TRBJ2-3, the V gene TRBV20-1; 11 positions match TRBD2. The CDR3 sequence is 15 residues long. The germline V gene has CDR1 DFQATT and CDR2 SNEGSKA (reference sequence). CDR3 protein: CSASGLAGSTYTQYF. The CDR3 nucleotides read TGCAGTGCTAGTGGACTAGCGGGTAGCACATATACGCAGTATTTT.

Comments on this clonotype: This clone may be a read error of a much larger clone one base away. The chain couples TRBV6-5 to TRBJ2-7; 10 nucleotides align to TRBD2. Germline V gene sequence: CDR1 MNHEY, CDR2 SVGAGI. The CDR3 has 15 residues. The CDR3 nucleotides are TGTGCCGGCAGTTACCCTAGCGGGAGTGGTTACGAGCAGTACTTC. It translates to CAGSYPSGSGYEQYF.

V gene TRBV6-4 combines with J gene TRBJ1-1, with D tentatively TRBD1 (5 bases). Germline CDR1 and CDR2: MRHNA and SNTAGT. The CDR3 runs 14 residues. The V gene lost 8 bases and the J gene lost 8 bases, with 21 bases spanning the gap. The CDR3 nucleotides read TGTGCCAGCTGTTTACTTCGTAGGGGAGGCGAAGCTTTCTTT. Encoded protein: CASCLLRRGGEAFF.

This clonotype was seen only a few times. This chain uses TRBV27 with TRBJ2-4; D remains ambiguous. Germline V gene lookup returns CDR1 MNHEY and CDR2 SMNVEV (reference sequence). The CDR3 consists of 18 residues. Trimming stripped 5 bases from V and 0 bases from J, with 20 bases between. The CDR3 region is CASSPSGWQALAKNIQYF. CDR3 sequence (DNA): TGTGCCAGCAGTCCGTCCGGATGGCAGGCCTTAGCCAAAAACATTCAGTACTTC.

CDR3 in DNA: TGTGCCTGGAGAGACCCAGGGAATAGGTACGAGCAGTACTTC. It is translated as CAWRDPGNRYEQYF. The genes are TRBV30 and TRBJ2-7; possibly TRBD1 for D (5 bases). Germline V gene sequence: CDR1 GTSNPN, CDR2 SVGIG (reference sequence). The CDR3 spans 14 residues. V gave up 3 bases and J gave up 4 bases, with 16 bases separating them.

This clonotype was seen many times. The V call is TRBV12-3 or TRBV12-4, the J call TRBJ2-1; tentative D call: TRBD2 (6 bases). This CDR3 region has 16 residues. Trimming stripped 6 bases from V and 1 base from J, with 16 bases between. CDR3 protein: CASRPGGWGSYNEQFF. CDR3 bases: TGTGCCAGCAGGCCTGGGGGGTGGGGATCCTACAATGAGCAGTTCTTC.

The chain has TRBV3-1 and TRBJ2-2; 11 positions match TRBD2. This CDR3 has 15 amino acids. The V gene end was trimmed by 2 bases and the J gene end by 7 bases; junction bases not matched to a gene: 3. Germline CDR1 is LGHDT and CDR2 is YNNKEL (reference sequence). The CDR3 loop is CASSQLAGGVGELFF. As DNA, the CDR3 is TGTGCCAGCAGCCAACTAGCGGGAGGTGTCGGGGAGCTGTTTTTT.

The chain has TRBV29-1 and TRBJ1-3, with 8 positions matching TRBD1. The germline CDR1 and CDR2 sequences are SQVTM and ANQGSEA. V gave up 4 bases and J gave up 3 bases; unmatched junction bases: 2. The CDR3 sequence is 13 residues long. CDR3 residues: CSVARGHGNTIYF. Here the CDR3 DNA reads TGCAGCGTTGCCAGGGGGCATGGAAACACCATATATTTT.

This clonotype was counted at least ten times. V and J are TRBV27 and TRBJ1-1, with TRBD1 identical over 8 bases. The CDR3 spans 15 residues. J was trimmed by 0 bases and V by 10 bases; bases with no gene match: 10. Germline CDR1 reads MNHEY; CDR2 reads SMNVEV (reference sequence). The CDR3: CATVGRGPLNTEAFF. Here the CDR3 DNA reads TGTGCCACGGTAGGCAGGGGGCCCCTGAACACTGAAGCTTTCTTT.

This clonotype showed up many times. This chain joins TRBV29-1 and TRBJ2-7; the D gene is possibly TRBD1 (6 bases). This CDR3 contains 13 residues. The germline V gene encodes CDR1 SQVTM and CDR2 ANQGSEA. Trimming pared 8 bases from V and 2 bases from J, leaving 16 bases between. The CDR3 DNA reads as TGCAGCTTCAGGGGTTTAGGACCCTACGAGCAGTACTTC. Translated, it gives CSFRGLGPYEQYF.

This clonotype was recorded at least ten times. J is TRBJ2-5 and V is TRBV5-5; 7 bases map to TRBD2. The V gene's germline CDR1 is SGHKS and CDR2 YYEKEE (reference sequence). This CDR3 contains 14 residues. The V and J ends lost 3 bases and 5 bases, in that order; junction bases with no gene match: 7. The CDR3 coding sequence is TGTGCCAGCAGCTCAGGGACTATCGAGGAGACCCAGTACTTC. This translates into CASSSGTIEETQYF.

This rearrangement joins TRBV9 to TRBJ2-1, with 8 bases that match TRBD2. The CDR3 contains 14 residues. Per the germline V gene, CDR1 is SGDLS and CDR2 is YYNGEE. With V trimmed by 4 bases and J by 7 bases, 7 bases remained unmatched. The chain's CDR3 is CASSNPGLENEQFF. In DNA, the CDR3 is TGTGCCAGCAGCAATCCGGGACTAGAAAATGAGCAGTTCTTC. Full variable domain (rest looked up from reference TRBV9 and TRBJ2-1): DSGVTQTPKHLITATGQRVTLRCSPRSGDLSVYWYQQSLDQGLQFLIQYYNGEERAKGNILERFSAQQFPDLHSELNLSSLELGDSALYFCASSNPGLENEQFFGPGTRLTVL.

The genes are TRBV5-1 and TRBJ2-5; 8 nucleotides match TRBD2. The germline V gene has CDR1 SGHRS and CDR2 YFSETQ. Trimming cost V 0 bases and J 5 bases; bases outside gene matches: 6. This CDR3 is built from 15 residues. The CDR3 DNA is TGCGCCAGCAGCTTGGAACTAGCGGCCCTGGAGACCCAGTACTTC. It is translated as CASSLELAALETQYF. The full variable domain, rest sourced from reference TRBV5-1 and TRBJ2-5, is KAGVTQTPRYLIKTRGQQVTLSCSPISGHRSVSWYQQTPGQGLQFLFEYFSETQRNKGNFPGRFSGRQFSNSRSEMNVSTLELGDSALYLCASSLELAALETQYFGPGTRLLVL.

The chain uses TRBV4-1 and TRBJ2-1; TRBD2 matches 9 bases. The germline gives CDR1 MGHRA, CDR2 YSYEKL. J gave up 4 bases and V 3 bases, and 10 bases lay outside the gene matches. The CDR3 length is 17 residues. CDR3 sequence reads: CASSHLAAGGSYNEQFF. In DNA form, the CDR3 reads TGCGCCAGCAGCCATCTAGCGGCGGGAGGGTCGTACAATGAGCAGTTCTTC.

This clonotype has more than one count but fewer than ten. V gene TRBV5-1 combines with J gene TRBJ2-1; perhaps TRBD1 as D (5 bases). Germline V gives CDR1 SGHRS, CDR2 YFSETQ. This CDR3 is 11 amino acids long. Deletions cut 7 bases from V and 10 bases from J, with 12 bases between. CDR3 sequence reads: CASHLWGEQFF. In nucleotides, the CDR3 is TGCGCCAGCCACTTATGGGGCGAGCAGTTCTTC.

In this sample, this clonotype turned up a few times. The rearrangement links TRBV25-1 to TRBJ2-7, with a tentative D call TRBD2 (5 bases). V shed 0 bases and J shed 9 bases, with 9 bases lying between them. The CDR3 extends over 12 amino acids. The germline CDR1 and CDR2 sequences are MGHDK and SYGVNS. The CDR3 DNA sequence: TGTGCCAGCAGTGAATATCGGGGTCCGCAGTACTTC. Protein sequence: CASSEYRGPQYF.

CDR3 in DNA: TGTGCCAGCAGTTTGTTTATAGCGGGAGGGCCAACAGATACGCAGTATTTT. Residues: CASSLFIAGGPTDTQYF. The chain carries TRBV6-5 and TRBJ2-3; 11 nucleotides match TRBD2. Losses at the gene ends were 4 bases for V and 3 bases for J; bases not matched to a gene: 9. The CDR3 is 17 residues long. Germline-derived CDR1 and CDR2 are MNHEY and SVGAGI.

This clonotype was counted only a few times. V gene TRBV5-1 combines with J gene TRBJ2-7; 7 positions agree with TRBD1. This CDR3 region has 13 residues. Germline V CDR1 and CDR2: SGHRS, YFSETQ. V lost 4 bases and J lost 3; bases outside the gene matches: 4. In DNA, the CDR3 is TGCGCCAGCAGCGGTGACAGGGACTACGAGCAGTACTTC. The encoded protein is CASSGDRDYEQYF.

The rearrangement links TRBV6-2 or TRBV6-3 to TRBJ2-5; 11 bases are shared with TRBD2. Germline lookup yields CDR1 MNHEY and CDR2 SVGEGT. V was pared by 5 bases and J by 5 bases, with 10 bases of the junction left unmatched. This CDR3 has 16 amino acids. CDR3: CASSPGTSGLGETQYF. The CDR3 DNA is TGTGCCAGCAGTCCCGGGACTAGCGGCCTAGGGGAGACCCAGTACTTC.

This chain connects TRBV4-1 to TRBJ2-2, with D hard to call. The CDR3 is 16 amino acids. Germline CDR1 and CDR2: MGHRA and YSYEKL. The V end was cut by 1 base, the J end by 1 base, with 10 bases between. The DNA of the CDR3 is TGCGCCAGCAGCCAAGGGAGAGGTCAGAACACCGGGGAGCTGTTTTTT. This gives the protein CASSQGRGQNTGELFF.